The next 26 T cell receptor beta chains were all read from a single sample in a study of cytomegalovirus exposure and HLA in healthy donors. Both 60 Vbeta primers and 13 Jbeta primers went into the PCR. TCRdb keeps only in-frame clones here, not all; method: immunoSEQ multiplex PCR. This table holds some 170,000 clones, about 69% found once. Sequencing was carried out using PBMCs. These receptors all stem from a human donor in good health.

V and J are TRBV7-2 and TRBJ2-3; 7 bases are a match to TRBD1. Trimming at V came to 5 bases and at J to 2 bases, leaving 4 bases not matched to a gene. Germline assignment: CDR1 SGHTA and CDR2 FQGNSA. The CDR3 is made up of 14 amino acids. The DNA for the CDR3 is TGTGCCAGCAGCCCGGGACAGCACACAGATACGCAGTATTTT. It translates to CASSPGQHTDTQYF.

This chain links TRBV11-2 with TRBJ2-7; possibly TRBD2 for D (5 bases). The germline CDR1 and CDR2 sequences are SGHAT and FQNNGV. Trimming removed 5 bases from V and 2 bases from J, with 10 bases in between. The CDR3 length is 13 residues. In DNA form, the CDR3 reads TGTGCCAGCAGCCTAGGACTGACCTACGAGCAGTACTTC. Residues: CASSLGLTYEQYF.

The V and J genes are TRBV7-3 and TRBJ2-2, with a possible D match to TRBD1 (5 bases). This CDR3 has 13 amino acids. V lost 7 bases and J 5 bases, leaving 11 bases between the germline ends. Germline loops: CDR1 SGHTA, CDR2 FQGTGA. CDR3 nucleotide sequence: TGTGCCAGCACCGAGACAGTAACCGGGGAGCTGTTTTTT. This codes for CASTETVTGELFF. Variable domain in full (rest from reference TRBV7-3 and TRBJ2-2): GAGVSQTPSNKVTEKGKYVELRCDPISGHTALYWYRQSLGQGPEFLIYFQGTGAADDSGLPNDRFFAVRPEGSVSTLKIQRTERGDSAVYLCASTETVTGELFFGEGSRLTVL.

The rearrangement joins TRBV28 to TRBJ2-7; TRBD1 matches 9 bases. This CDR3 is built from 13 residues. The ends lost 5 bases at V and 5 bases at J; junction bases unmatched: 4. The germline gives CDR1 MDHEN, CDR2 SYDVKM. The CDR3 loop is CASSHRGRNEQYF. The CDR3, as DNA: TGTGCCAGCAGTCACAGGGGGCGAAACGAGCAGTACTTC.

The chain combines TRBV5-1 with TRBJ2-6, with D tentatively TRBD1 (7 bases). The CDR3 covers 17 residues. V dropped 3 bases and J dropped 0 bases, with 13 bases sitting between them. CDR1 is SGHRS, CDR2 YFSETQ, per germline. CDR3 nucleotide sequence: TGCGCCAGCAGCTGGGGGGACAGTCCCTCTGGGGCCAACGTCCTGACTTTC. Its translation is CASSWGDSPSGANVLTF.

This clone was detected a few times. The V and J genes are TRBV6-5 and TRBJ2-7, with 7 bases identical to TRBD1. Germline lookup yields CDR1 MNHEY and CDR2 SVGAGI. The J segment lost 3 bases and the V segment lost 6 bases, leaving 8 bases of the junction unmatched. There are 14 residues in the CDR3. CDR3 in DNA: TGTGCCAGCAGGGTGACAGGGCGGATCTACGAGCAGTACTTC. Translation: CASRVTGRIYEQYF.

The chain links TRBV7-3 to TRBJ1-1; D ambiguous. Looked up from germline, CDR1 is SGHTA and CDR2 is FQGTGA. The CDR3 has 13 residues. With 5 bases removed from V and 0 bases from J, the gap between germline ends came to 7 bases. For the CDR3, the DNA is TGTGCCAGCAGCCCTACAGTGAACACTGAAGCTTTCTTT. This gives the protein CASSPTVNTEAFF. Supplemented by reference TRBV7-3 and TRBJ1-1, the full variable domain reads GAGVSQTPSNKVTEKGKYVELRCDPISGHTALYWYRQSLGQGPEFLIYFQGTGAADDSGLPNDRFFAVRPEGSVSTLKIQRTERGDSAVYLCASSPTVNTEAFFGQGTRLTVV.

CDR3 sequence reads: CASSLIGKETQYF. The CDR3 region has the DNA TGTGCCAGCAGCTTGATCGGGAAAGAGACCCAGTACTTC. This chain joins TRBV5-4 and TRBJ2-5, with TRBD2 as a possible D gene (5 bases). V was shortened by 1 base and J by 3 bases, with 7 bases between the two germline ends. Germline CDR1 reads SGHNT; CDR2 reads YYREEE (reference sequence). The CDR3 is 13 residues long.

This clone has just a few counts. The chain recombines TRBV4-2 with TRBJ2-5; 13 positions agree with TRBD2. Trimming took 3 bases from V and 0 from J; bases not matched to a gene: 4. The CDR3 loop spans 17 amino acids. Germline V gene lookup returns CDR1 LGHNA and CDR2 YNFKEQ. The CDR3 sequence is CASSHPGLAGDQETQYF. The CDR3 DNA reads TGTGCCAGCAGCCACCCCGGACTAGCGGGGGACCAAGAGACCCAGTACTTC.

V and J are TRBV30 and TRBJ1-2; no reliable D call. The CDR3 length is 11 residues. V lost 1 base, J lost 8 bases, and 8 bases lay in between. Germline CDR1 and CDR2: GTSNPN and SVGIG (reference sequence). The CDR3 loop is CAWSGGNGYTF. Here the CDR3 DNA reads TGTGCCTGGAGTGGCGGGAACGGCTACACCTTC.

This chain uses TRBV7-3 with TRBJ2-1; TRBD1 aligns across 8 bases. In germline, CDR1 is SGHTA, CDR2 FQGTGA. This CDR3 spans 16 amino acids. The ends lost 2 bases at V and 4 bases at J; junction bases unmatched: 7. In DNA, the CDR3 is TGTGCCAGCAGCTTATTGCCCAGGGGGCCGTACAATGAGCAGTTCTTC. It yields the protein CASSLLPRGPYNEQFF.

V gene TRBV30 combines with J gene TRBJ2-2, with D possibly TRBD2 on 6 matching bases. Germline V gives CDR1 GTSNPN, CDR2 SVGIG (reference sequence). Trimming stripped 3 bases from V and 6 bases from J, with 17 bases between. The CDR3 sequence is 15 residues long. Written as DNA, the CDR3 is TGTGCCTGGAGATGGGGGGAAGCCGAATCCGGGGAGCTGTTTTTT. Its protein is CAWRWGEAESGELFF.

This chain connects TRBV7-9 to TRBJ2-3; TRBD2 matches at 8 bases. V was pared by 6 bases and J by 2 bases, with 10 bases of the junction left unmatched. The CDR3 spans 16 residues. Germline CDR1 is SEHNR and CDR2 is FQNEAQ (reference sequence). This CDR3 is CASSTLTSVHTDTQYF. The CDR3 DNA follows: TGTGCCAGCAGTACTTTGACTAGCGTCCACACAGATACGCAGTATTTT.

This clone was detected only once. The chain is built from TRBV19 and TRBJ1-6; 7 bases map to TRBD1. The CDR3 runs to 16 residues. Germline CDR1 and CDR2: LNHDA and SQIVND (reference sequence). The J segment lost 0 bases and the V segment lost 8 bases, leaving 7 bases of the junction unmatched. CDR3 in amino acids: CASRWGQSSYNSPLHF. CDR3 bases: TGTGCCAGTCGATGGGGACAGAGCTCCTATAATTCACCCCTCCACTTT.

This sequence joins TRBV27 and TRBJ1-5, with TRBD1 matching over 11 bases. Germline assignment: CDR1 MNHEY and CDR2 SMNVEV (reference sequence). V was clipped by 4 bases and J by 7 bases; unmatched bases: 3. The CDR3 has 14 residues. CDR3 nucleotides: TGTGCCAGCAGTTCCGGGACAGGGGGACAGCCCCAGCATTTT. Translating it yields CASSSGTGGQPQHF.

The chain employs TRBV19 and TRBJ1-4, with 8 bases identical to TRBD1. Germline CDR1 and CDR2: LNHDA and SQIVND (reference sequence). V gave up 0 bases and J gave up 10 bases; unmatched junction bases: 7. The length of the CDR3 is 15 residues. The CDR3 region has the DNA TGTGCCAGTAGTATAGATATCGGACAGGGAGGAAAACTGTTTTTT. This codes for CASSIDIGQGGKLFF.

This clone was counted a few times. J is TRBJ2-5 and V is TRBV5-1; 7 bases map to TRBD1. V lost 4 bases to trimming and J lost 5 bases; unmatched junction nucleotides: 5. From germline, CDR1 is SGHRS and CDR2 YFSETQ. This CDR3 has 13 amino acids. CDR3 in amino acids: CASSPGQSETQYF. DNA for the CDR3: TGCGCCAGCAGCCCGGGACAGTCTGAGACCCAGTACTTC. The whole variable domain, filled in from reference TRBV5-1 and TRBJ2-5, reads KAGVTQTPRYLIKTRGQQVTLSCSPISGHRSVSWYQQTPGQGLQFLFEYFSETQRNKGNFPGRFSGRQFSNSRSEMNVSTLELGDSALYLCASSPGQSETQYFGPGTRLLVL.

The V gene is TRBV19, the J gene TRBJ1-6; 10 nucleotides align to TRBD1. CDR3 size: 15 residues. Germline V CDR1 and CDR2: LNHDA, SQIVND (reference sequence). The V gene end was trimmed by 6 bases and the J gene end by 8 bases; junction bases not matched to a gene: 7. CDR3 in amino acids: CASRPTGGLDSPLHF. CDR3 nucleotides: TGTGCCAGTAGGCCGACAGGGGGCTTGGATTCACCCCTCCACTTT.

The chain couples TRBV11-3 to TRBJ1-1; the D is unclear. Germline V gives CDR1 SGHNT, CDR2 YENEEA. The CDR3 contains 13 residues. Trimming pared 4 bases from V and 3 bases from J, leaving 9 bases between. DNA of the CDR3: TGTGCCAGCAGCTCGAACGAGGACACTGAAGCTTTCTTT. It codes for CASSSNEDTEAFF.

Only a few counts were recorded for this clone. The chain carries TRBV27 and TRBJ2-7, with 15 nucleotides matching TRBD2. Trimming took 8 bases from V and 3 from J; bases not matched to a gene: 11. The CDR3 sequence is 17 residues long. Germline V gene data show CDR1 as MNHEY and CDR2 as SMNVEV (reference sequence). Here the CDR3 reads CASRRQEGLAGGYEQYF. The CDR3 DNA follows: TGTGCCAGCCGCCGACAGGAGGGACTAGCGGGGGGCTACGAGCAGTACTTC.

The genes are TRBV19 and TRBJ1-6; 10 bases are a match to TRBD1. CDR3 size: 14 residues. The J segment lost 9 bases and the V segment lost 7 bases, leaving 6 bases of the junction unmatched. Germline-derived CDR1 and CDR2 are LNHDA and SQIVND (reference sequence). Here the CDR3 DNA reads TGTGCCAGTACCACCGGGACAGGGGCTTCACCCCTCCACTTT. Protein: CASTTGTGASPLHF.

V gene TRBV7-2 combines with J gene TRBJ2-5, with D unclear. The assigned J gene may be wrong: the sequence end matches TRBJ2-7 better. CDR1 is SGHTA and CDR2 is FQGNSA in the germline V gene. The CDR3 is 12 residues long. The DNA of the CDR3 is TGTGCCAGCAGTCCAATACTTTACGAGCAGTACTTC. Encoded protein: CASSPILYEQYF.

The chain recombines TRBV15 with TRBJ2-3, with 7 positions matching TRBD2. Germline V gene lookup returns CDR1 LNHNV and CDR2 YYDKDF (reference sequence). J was trimmed by 2 bases and V by 0 bases; bases with no gene match: 8. The CDR3 runs to 17 residues. The CDR3 protein is CATSRDAKRGITDTQYF. Written as DNA, the CDR3 is TGTGCCACCAGCAGAGATGCTAAGCGGGGCATCACAGATACGCAGTATTTT.

V and J are TRBV27 and TRBJ2-3; 9 bases fit TRBD2. Trimming at V came to 5 bases and at J to 1 base, leaving 4 bases not matched to a gene. CDR1 is MNHEY and CDR2 is SMNVEV in the germline V gene (reference sequence). This CDR3 spans 15 amino acids. The CDR3 region has the DNA TGTGCCAGCAGTCCCTTAGCGGGGGGCACAGATACGCAGTATTTT. Its translation: CASSPLAGGTDTQYF.

This clone was seen a few times. V is TRBV13 and J is TRBJ1-1; a weak D match, TRBD1 (6 bases). V dropped 6 bases and J dropped 4 bases, with 12 bases sitting between them. Germline CDR1 is PRHDT and CDR2 is FYEKMQ (reference sequence). CDR3 length: 13 amino acids. CDR3 loop: CASRSGERTEAFF. CDR3 nucleotides: TGTGCCAGCAGATCAGGGGAACGCACTGAAGCTTTCTTT.

This sequence joins TRBV7-9 and TRBJ2-5; TRBD1 matches at 9 bases. V shed 7 bases and J 4 bases; nucleotides not matched to a gene: 10. The germline gives CDR1 SEHNR, CDR2 FQNEAQ (reference sequence). The CDR3 has 15 residues. DNA for the CDR3: TGTGCCAGCACCCCCTCCAACAGGGGGCGAGAGACCCAGTACTTC. Protein sequence: CASTPSNRGRETQYF. Complete variable domain (other parts from reference TRBV7-9 and TRBJ2-5): DTGVSQNPRHKITKRGQNVTFRCDPISEHNRLYWYRQTLGQGPEFLTYFQNEAQLEKSRLLSDRFSAERPKGSFSTLEIQRTEQGDSAMYLCASTPSNRGRETQYFGPGTRLLVL.